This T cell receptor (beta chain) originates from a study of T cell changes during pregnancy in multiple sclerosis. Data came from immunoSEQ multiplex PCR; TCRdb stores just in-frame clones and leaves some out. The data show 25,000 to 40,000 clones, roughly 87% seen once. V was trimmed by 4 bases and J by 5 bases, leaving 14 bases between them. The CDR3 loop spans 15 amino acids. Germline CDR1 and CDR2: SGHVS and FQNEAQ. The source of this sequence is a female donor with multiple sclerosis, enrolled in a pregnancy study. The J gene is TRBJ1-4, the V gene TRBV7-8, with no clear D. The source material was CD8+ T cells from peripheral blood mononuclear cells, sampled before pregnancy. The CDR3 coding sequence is TGTGCCAGCAGCTCATCGGGGTCGGTGAATGAAAAACTGTTTTTT. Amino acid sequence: CASSSSGSVNEKLFF.